A single sample is the source of the 24 T cell receptor beta chains below, sequenced in a study of cytomegalovirus exposure and HLA in healthy donors. With 60 Vbeta and 13 Jbeta primers, the PCR was carried out. Method: immunoSEQ multiplex PCR; TCRdb's copy keeps in-frame clones and lacks some. The sample has 120,000 to 150,000 clones; around two thirds are singletons. Specimen: PBMCs. These receptors originate from a male donor in good health and CMV-seronegative.

This clone was counted a few times. V gene TRBV9 combines with J gene TRBJ1-2; D gene unclear. The CDR3 has 13 amino acids. Germline V gene data show CDR1 as SGDLS and CDR2 as YYNGEE. V lost 0 bases, J lost 7 bases, and 10 bases lay in between. As DNA, the CDR3 is TGTGCCAGCAGCGTAGAGTGGGCGGGTGGCTACACCTTC. This translates into CASSVEWAGGYTF.

This clone was detected only a few times. The chain employs TRBV6-5 and TRBJ2-1; D is unclear. The CDR3 consists of 12 residues. V was cut by 1 base and J by 7 bases, with 5 bases left in between. Germline loops: CDR1 MNHEY, CDR2 SVGAGI. The CDR3 DNA sequence: TGTGCCAGCAGTTACTTCGGGAATGAGCAGTTCTTC. Encoded protein: CASSYFGNEQFF.

The chain carries TRBV4-2 and TRBJ1-1; tentative D call: TRBD1 (5 bases). V was pared by 0 bases and J by 3 bases, with 11 bases between. Looked up from germline, CDR1 is LGHNA and CDR2 is YNFKEQ. This CDR3 has 15 residues. CDR3 in DNA: TGTGCCAGCAGCCAAGATCCTGGAGGGGACACTGAAGCTTTCTTT. Protein sequence: CASSQDPGGDTEAFF.

This chain joins TRBV27 and TRBJ1-2; D is unresolved. In germline, CDR1 is MNHEY, CDR2 SMNVEV (reference sequence). Deletions cut 10 bases from V and 2 bases from J, with 14 bases between. This CDR3 is built from 13 residues. CDR3 bases: TGTGCCACAGGACTTACAGTGAACTATGGCTACACCTTC. It specifies CATGLTVNYGYTF.

This clone has only a few counts. The chain recombines TRBV19 with TRBJ1-5; 7 bases map to TRBD1. The CDR3 totals 16 residues. Per germline, CDR1 LNHDA and CDR2 SQIVND (reference sequence). Germline trimming cut 7 bases from V and 4 bases from J; bases unmatched to any gene: 13. The CDR3 protein is CASTQWAGTVNQPQHF. The CDR3 nucleotides read TGTGCCAGTACCCAATGGGCAGGGACAGTTAATCAGCCCCAGCATTTT. The full variable domain, in which reference TRBV19 and TRBJ1-5 provide the parts outside the CDR3, is DGGITQSPKYLFRKEGQNVTLSCEQNLNHDAMYWYRQDPGQGLRLIYYSQIVNDFQKGDIAEGYSVSREKKESFPLTVTSAQKNPTAFYLCASTQWAGTVNQPQHFGDGTRLSIL.

The chain carries TRBV4-3 and TRBJ2-3; tentatively, D is TRBD2 (6 bases). V shed 0 bases and J shed 8 bases, with 15 bases lying between them. Germline V lookup: CDR1 LGHNA, CDR2 YSLEER. CDR3 length: 15 residues. The CDR3, as DNA: TGCGCCAGCAGCCAAGATCCGGGCCCGCGGGGTACGCAGTATTTT. Translating gives CASSQDPGPRGTQYF.

The CDR3 region has the DNA TGTGCCAGCAGCTCCCTAGCGGGGGGACCACCGGGCCCGGACACCGGGGAGCTGTTTTTT. Amino acid sequence: CASSSLAGGPPGPDTGELFF. This chain links TRBV7-8 with TRBJ2-2, with 11 bases fitting TRBD2. With 4 bases clipped from V and 3 bases from J, the junction kept 16 bases outside the gene matches. CDR1 SGHVS and CDR2 FQNEAQ come from the germline V gene. The CDR3 runs 20 residues.

This clone appeared a single time. V gene TRBV9 combines with J gene TRBJ1-1; 9 nucleotides agree with TRBD1. This CDR3 contains 15 residues. The V gene's germline CDR1 is SGDLS and CDR2 YYNGEE. Germline trimming cut 4 bases from V and 5 bases from J; bases unmatched to any gene: 9. The CDR3 coding sequence is TGTGCCAGCAGCAACGAACAGGGGGCTGGGACTGAAGCTTTCTTT. It yields the protein CASSNEQGAGTEAFF. The variable domain in full, with the rest retrieved from reference TRBV9 and TRBJ1-1, is DSGVTQTPKHLITATGQRVTLRCSPRSGDLSVYWYQQSLDQGLQFLIQYYNGEERAKGNILERFSAQQFPDLHSELNLSSLELGDSALYFCASSNEQGAGTEAFFGQGTRLTVV.

This sequence joins TRBV4-1 and TRBJ1-5; the D gene is possibly TRBD1 (5 bases). The V gene lost 3 bases and the J gene lost 3 bases, with 15 bases spanning the gap. The length of the CDR3 is 16 residues. Germline lookup yields CDR1 MGHRA and CDR2 YSYEKL. Here the CDR3 DNA reads TGCGCCAGCAGCCACTTGGACAAGCACCCCAATCAGCCCCAGCATTTT. Protein sequence: CASSHLDKHPNQPQHF.

The J gene is TRBJ1-6, the V gene TRBV30, with 9 bases identical to TRBD1. Germline V gene lookup returns CDR1 GTSNPN and CDR2 SVGIG (reference sequence). The CDR3 runs 12 residues. The CDR3 loop is CAGGQGDSPLHF. The CDR3 DNA sequence: TGTGCGGGGGGACAGGGTGATTCACCCCTCCACTTT.

The J gene is TRBJ1-5, the V gene TRBV7-8, with D perhaps matching TRBD1 (6 bases). Germline V gene lookup returns CDR1 SGHVS and CDR2 FQNEAQ. V was pared by 4 bases and J by 4 bases, with 8 bases between. The CDR3 length is 13 residues. Written as DNA, the CDR3 is TGTGCCAGCAGCTCTGGACAGAATCAGCCCCAGCATTTT. As protein: CASSSGQNQPQHF.

This chain joins TRBV4-1 and TRBJ2-4; TRBD2 matches at 13 bases. This CDR3 has 18 residues. The junction had 13 bases not matched to a gene; V was cut back by 4 bases and J by 7 bases. The germline V gene has CDR1 MGHRA and CDR2 YSYEKL. The chain's CDR3 is CASSLVGGTSGEGNIQYF. The CDR3 nucleotides read TGCGCCAGCAGCCTCGTTGGAGGGACTAGCGGGGAGGGGAACATTCAGTACTTC.

This chain connects TRBV5-4 to TRBJ1-2; no clear D gene. Germline-derived CDR1 and CDR2 are SGHNT and YYREEE (reference sequence). This CDR3 comprises 15 residues. The V and J ends lost 4 bases and 8 bases respectively, with 21 bases between them. The DNA of the CDR3 is TGTGCCAGCAGCGAAAACCCGGTTGTTTCGCGAGGCTACACCTTC. Residues: CASSENPVVSRGYTF.

The rearrangement links TRBV14 to TRBJ2-5; TRBD2 aligns across 11 bases. This CDR3 has 15 amino acids. V was clipped by 4 bases and J by 4 bases; unmatched bases: 5. Germline assignment: CDR1 SGHDN and CDR2 FVKESK. CDR3: CASSPTLAGAETQYF. Written as DNA, the CDR3 is TGTGCCAGCAGCCCCACACTAGCGGGGGCAGAGACCCAGTACTTC.

This clone was observed a handful of times. The chain has TRBV6-5 and TRBJ1-6, with D possibly matching TRBD1 (6 bases). CDR3 length equals 16 residues. Deletions cut 2 bases from V and 7 bases from J, with 15 bases between. In germline, CDR1 is MNHEY, CDR2 SVGAGI. The CDR3 bases are TGTGCCAGCAGTTACCTAAGGAACAGGGAAAATTCACCCCTCCACTTT. It translates to CASSYLRNRENSPLHF.

This chain joins TRBV4-2 and TRBJ2-5; maybe TRBD1 (6 bases). The DNA matches TRBJ2-7 better at its end, which makes the J call doubtful. The germline V gene encodes CDR1 LGHNA and CDR2 YNFKEQ. This CDR3 is 14 amino acids long. CDR3 sequence: CASSQVQGEDEQYF. The CDR3 nucleotides read TGTGCCAGCAGCCAAGTACAGGGAGAGGACGAGCAGTACTTC.

Turning to this clone: The sample has other DNA sequences that encode this CDR3 too. The rearrangement uses TRBV6-5 and TRBJ1-3; D gene uncertain. Germline lookup yields CDR1 MNHEY and CDR2 SVGAGI. V was trimmed by 6 bases and J by 0 bases, leaving 12 bases between them. This CDR3 contains 15 residues. DNA of the CDR3: TGTGCCAGCAGGCGGGATTCCGACTCTGGAAACACCATATATTTT. This sequence encodes CASRRDSDSGNTIYF.

This clone turned up a few times. This chain uses TRBV7-2 with TRBJ2-1; D is uncertain. The CDR3 contains 16 residues. The germline V gene has CDR1 SGHTA and CDR2 FQGNSA. The V and J ends lost 3 bases and 1 base respectively, with 13 bases between them. Written as DNA, the CDR3 is TGTGCCAGCAGCTTGGCCCGAGGCCCTTCCTACAATGAGCAGTTCTTC. The encoded protein is CASSLARGPSYNEQFF.

The chain is built from TRBV27 and TRBJ1-1; no firm D call. Looked up from germline, CDR1 is MNHEY and CDR2 is SMNVEV (reference sequence). The V and J ends lost 1 base and 4 bases respectively, with 13 bases between them. The CDR3 loop spans 15 amino acids. The CDR3 bases are TGTGCCAGCAGTTTATTAGAGGGAGGGAGCACTGAAGCTTTCTTT. It encodes CASSLLEGGSTEAFF.

This chain uses TRBV18 with TRBJ2-7; D is perhaps TRBD1 (5 bases). The germline V and J ends were trimmed by 2 bases and 0 bases, with 8 bases remaining between them. This CDR3 has 14 amino acids. Germline V gene lookup returns CDR1 KGHSH and CDR2 LQKENI. In DNA, the CDR3 is TGTGCCAGCTCACCAGAGACAGTCTCCTACGAGCAGTACTTC. This sequence encodes CASSPETVSYEQYF.

The chain joins TRBV7-8 to TRBJ2-1; the match to TRBD2 covers 7 bases. Germline V lookup: CDR1 SGHVS, CDR2 FQNEAQ. The J segment lost 4 bases and the V segment lost 1 base, leaving 7 bases of the junction unmatched. The CDR3 contains 16 residues. The CDR3 sequence: CASSLVGRGSYNEQFF. The CDR3 DNA reads as TGTGCCAGCAGCTTAGTGGGGAGGGGCAGTTACAATGAGCAGTTCTTC.

The chain links TRBV21-1 to TRBJ1-5; no DNA check was done on the table's D call, TRBD1. TRBV21-1 is a pseudogene locus. The CDR3 has 18 amino acids. The CDR3 reads CASSKDARDRVFNQPQHF. DNA of the CDR3: TGTGCCAGCAGCAAAGATGCGAGAGACAGGGTTTTCAATCAGCCCCAGCATTTT.

The rearrangement joins TRBV6-1 to TRBJ2-7; D is perhaps TRBD1 (6 bases). This CDR3 is 15 amino acids long. Germline lookup yields CDR1 MNHNS and CDR2 SASEGT. V was cut by 7 bases and J by 7 bases, with 23 bases left in between. In nucleotides, the CDR3 is TGTGCCAGCACTAGACAGGACCCTACCCGACGGGAGCAGTACTTC. It is translated as CASTRQDPTRREQYF.

The rearrangement uses TRBV7-2 and TRBJ1-4, with 7 bases aligning to TRBD1. V lost 1 base to trimming and J lost 6 bases; unmatched junction nucleotides: 5. The CDR3 length is 15 residues. Germline V CDR1 and CDR2: SGHTA, FQGNSA. The CDR3 region has the DNA TGTGCCAGCAGCTTAGGGGACAGACGGGATGAAAAACTGTTTTTT. Its translation is CASSLGDRRDEKLFF.